One sample yielded the 11 T cell receptor beta chains listed below, sequenced in a study of CD8+ T cells in alopecia areata. It was for about 5 patients that CD4+ cells were sorted into CD25+CD127- cells. RNA extraction and reverse transcription yielded cDNA as sequencing template. TCRdb's table, derived via immunoSEQ multiplex PCR, lists solely in-frame clones and lacks some. The repertoire consists of around 35,000 clones, with around half occurring once and the leading ten covering about 1.8%. Sequenced: CD4+ Tregs sorted from blood. The receptors were gathered from a human donor with alopecia areata.

V gene TRBV7-2 combines with J gene TRBJ2-7, with 7 bases that match TRBD1. V lost 5 bases, J lost 3 bases, and 10 bases stayed unmatched. CDR1 is SGHTA, CDR2 FQGNSA, per germline. This CDR3 is built from 15 residues. CDR3 amino acids: CASSLRQGRGYEQYF. The CDR3 region has the DNA TGTGCCAGCAGCCTCAGACAGGGTAGAGGCTACGAGCAGTACTTC. The entire variable domain, with the rest obtained from reference TRBV7-2 and TRBJ2-7, is as follows: GAGVSQSPSNKVTEKGKDVELRCDPISGHTALYWYRQSLGQGLEFLIYFQGNSAPDKSGLPSDRFSAERTGGSVSTLTIQRTQQEDSAVYLCASSLRQGRGYEQYFGPGTRLTVT.

CDR3 nucleotide sequence: TGTGCCAGCAGCTACCTACATAATGAGCAGTTCTTC. It is translated as CASSYLHNEQFF. The rearrangement uses TRBV28 and TRBJ2-1; D not certain. The length of the CDR3 is 12 residues. Germline CDR1 is MDHEN and CDR2 is SYDVKM. V dropped 6 bases and J dropped 7 bases, with 10 bases sitting between them. Drawing the rest from reference TRBV28 and TRBJ2-1, the complete variable domain is DVKVTQSSRYLVKRTGEKVFLECVQDMDHENMFWYRQDPGLGLRLIYFSYDVKMKEKGDIPEGYSVSREKKERFSLILESASTNQTSMYLCASSYLHNEQFFGPGTRLTVL.

The chain has TRBV28 and TRBJ2-7, with TRBD2 identical over 9 bases. CDR1 MDHEN and CDR2 SYDVKM come from the germline V gene. This CDR3 contains 14 residues. V shed 4 bases, J shed 4 bases, and the junction held 5 bases outside the gene matches. CDR3 bases: TGTGCCAGCAGTTGGCGGGAGGGCCGGTACGAGCAGTACTTC. As protein: CASSWREGRYEQYF. Drawing the rest from reference TRBV28 and TRBJ2-7, the complete variable domain is DVKVTQSSRYLVKRTGEKVFLECVQDMDHENMFWYRQDPGLGLRLIYFSYDVKMKEKGDIPEGYSVSREKKERFSLILESASTNQTSMYLCASSWREGRYEQYFGPGTRLTVT.

The chain recombines TRBV9 with TRBJ2-7; D is perhaps TRBD2 (6 bases). This CDR3 has 14 amino acids. Germline CDR1 is SGDLS and CDR2 is YYNGEE. Between the trimmed V and J ends, which lost 3 bases and 1 base, there was a span of 11 bases. CDR3 DNA: TGTGCCAGCAGCGCGGGGACTCCGTCCTACGAGCAGTACTTC. This codes for CASSAGTPSYEQYF.

The chain recombines TRBV18 with TRBJ1-2; D remains unclear. Per germline, CDR1 KGHSH and CDR2 LQKENI. The CDR3 is 14 amino acids. The V end was cut by 0 bases, the J end by 3 bases, with 8 bases between. CDR3 residues: CASSPPGRDYGYTF. The CDR3 DNA is TGTGCCAGCTCACCACCAGGGAGGGACTATGGCTACACCTTC.

The chain uses TRBV4-1 and TRBJ1-3; D remains unclear. The V gene lost 4 bases and the J gene lost 9 bases, with 16 bases spanning the gap. This CDR3 comprises 14 residues. The germline V gene encodes CDR1 MGHRA and CDR2 YSYEKL. The CDR3 sequence is CASSREMGRSTIYF. CDR3 bases: TGCGCCAGCAGCCGAGAAATGGGCCGGAGCACCATATATTTT.

This clone appeared a few times. This chain links TRBV29-1 with TRBJ1-2; 7 nucleotides line up with TRBD1. The CDR3 runs 14 residues. J was trimmed by 4 bases and V by 3 bases; bases with no gene match: 8. CDR1 SQVTM and CDR2 ANQGSEA come from the germline V gene. CDR3 region: CSVDPGQWTYGYTF. The CDR3 DNA follows: TGCAGCGTTGATCCGGGACAGTGGACCTATGGCTACACCTTC.

The rearrangement joins TRBV15 to TRBJ2-3; unclear D gene. Trimming shortened V by 6 bases and J by 0 bases, and 7 bases separated the two germline ends. Looked up from germline, CDR1 is LNHNV and CDR2 is YYDKDF (reference sequence). CDR3 length: 13 amino acids. The CDR3 sequence is CATRIGSTDTQYF. The CDR3 bases are TGTGCCACCAGGATTGGGAGCACAGATACGCAGTATTTT.

This clone has only one observation. This chain uses TRBV18 with TRBJ1-2; D perhaps matches TRBD1 (5 bases). Trimming shortened V by 2 bases and J by 8 bases, and 12 bases separated the two germline ends. The germline V gene has CDR1 KGHSH and CDR2 LQKENI. The CDR3 is made up of 13 amino acids. Here the CDR3 DNA reads TGTGCCAGCTCACCAAAGACAGTTCCAGGCTACACCTTC. Translated: CASSPKTVPGYTF.

This clone was picked up a small number of times. CDR3: CASSLLTETQYF. The CDR3 DNA reads as TGCGCCAGCAGCTTACTAACGGAGACCCAGTACTTC. The V call is TRBV5-1, the J call TRBJ2-5; D remains ambiguous. Trimming shortened V by 2 bases and J by 5 bases, and 7 bases separated the two germline ends. Germline V CDR1 and CDR2: SGHRS, YFSETQ. CDR3 length: 12 residues.

This clone has a handful of counts. This chain joins TRBV4-2 and TRBJ2-5; the D is unclear. Germline CDR1 reads LGHNA; CDR2 reads YNFKEQ. This CDR3 region has 13 residues. Trimming took off 2 bases at V and 5 bases at J, with 9 bases between the two ends. CDR3 loop: CASSQTQRETQYF. CDR3 nucleotides: TGTGCCAGCAGCCAAACCCAGCGCGAGACCCAGTACTTC.